Sequencing of this T cell receptor beta chain was carried out in a study of T cell responses to AZD1222 COVID-19 vaccine. The data were produced by immunoSEQ multiplex PCR, yet TCRdb's version contains in-frame clones alone and is incomplete. The table includes roughly 100,000 clones, roughly 84% detected once. Regarding this clone: Its antigen is currently unknown.

Study results and caveats: Spike-specific TCR depth and breadth grew after two AZD1222 doses. Baseline antibody screening turned up just a handful of seropositive AZD1222 recipients.

This CDR3 is built from 15 residues. Per the germline V gene, CDR1 is MNHEY and CDR2 is SVGAGI. V dropped 2 bases and J dropped 5 bases, with 12 bases sitting between them. This receptor was obtained from an adult who received the AZD1222 COVID-19 vaccine. The chain carries TRBV6-5 and TRBJ1-4; no firm D call. The material sequenced was peripheral blood, taken 28 days after the second AZD1222 dose. CDR3 nucleotide sequence: TGTGCCAGCAGTTACCCAGAGAGATTAAATGAAAAACTGTTTTTT. Protein: CASSYPERLNEKLFF.